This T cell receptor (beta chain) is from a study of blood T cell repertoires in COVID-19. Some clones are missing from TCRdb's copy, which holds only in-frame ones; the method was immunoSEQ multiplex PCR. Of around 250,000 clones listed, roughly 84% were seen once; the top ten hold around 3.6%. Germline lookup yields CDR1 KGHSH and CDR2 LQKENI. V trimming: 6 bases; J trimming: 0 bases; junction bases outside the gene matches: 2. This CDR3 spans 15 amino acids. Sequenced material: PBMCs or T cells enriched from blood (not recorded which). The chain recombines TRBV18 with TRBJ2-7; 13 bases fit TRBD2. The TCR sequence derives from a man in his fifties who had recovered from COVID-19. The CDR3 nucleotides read TGTGCCAGCTCGCGGACTAGCGGGAGCTCCTACGAGCAGTACTTC. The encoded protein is CASSRTSGSSYEQYF.